This is a list of T cell receptor beta chains from one sample in a study of shared clonotypes between healthy human individuals. Method: immunoSEQ multiplex PCR; TCRdb's copy keeps in-frame clones and lacks some. The table has about 2.4 million clones, roughly 93% seen once; the top ten hold 0.36%. The material sequenced was naive CD4+ T cells from PBMCs. The receptors derive from a man aged 18-30 years in good health. Some clones in this sample may be carry-over from other donors' samples. Both conserved end residues are part of each CDR3. A D gene is named only where the DNA matches it firmly. The size entry is marked missing in some rows and otherwise reads once, few, many or a size class.

>TRBJ2-7|-|TRBV19|TRBD1
TGTGCCAGTAGTACGGGACAGGGAAACTACGAGCAGTACTTC
CASSTGQGNYEQYF
>TRBJ2-2|-|TRBV5-5|-
TGTGCCAGCAGCTTGAGGGTCAGTGGCGGGACGACCGGGGAGCTGTTTTTT
CASSLRVSGGTTGELFF
>TRBJ1-2|-|TRBV11-3|-
TGTGCCAGCAGCTTATCGGCCCTCCCCGGAGAGGGCTACACCTTC
CASSLSALPGEGYTF
>TRBJ2-2|-|TRBV5-1|-
TGCGCCAGCCTCCTGACGGCAGGGGGAGGGACCGGGGAGCTGTTTTTT
CASLLTAGGGTGELFF
>TRBJ2-6|-|TRBV5-1|TRBD1
TGCGCCAGCAGCCCCGGCGGCGACAGGGGGCAGGGTGGGGCCAACGTCCTGACTTTC
CASSPGGDRGQGGANVLTF
>TRBJ2-1|-|TRBV6-1|-
TGTGCCAGCAGTGAAGGGCTAGTCATCTACAATGAGCAGTTCTTC
CASSEGLVIYNEQFF
>TRBJ2-5|-|TRBV7-6|TRBD1
TGTGCCAGCAGCTTAGCCGGGGGACAGGGAGGGACCCAGTACTTC
CASSLAGGQGGTQYF
>TRBJ1-1|-|TRBV28|-
TGTGCCAGCAGTCTCGATCGGGCTTTCTTT
CASSLDRAFF
>TRBJ2-7|-|TRBV5-4|-
TGTGCCAGCAGCCTCACAGGGAACTACGAGCAGTACTTC
CASSLTGNYEQYF
>TRBJ2-7|-|TRBV7-8|-
TGTGCCAGCAGCTCTATTTATTATTCTTTCACCTACGAACAGTACTTC
CASSSIYYSFTYEQYF
>TRBJ1-2|-|TRBV28|TRBD1
TGTGCCAGCAGTTTATCCGGTGCAGGGGGCCTCCGTTATGGCTACACCTTC
CASSLSGAGGLRYGYTF
>TRBJ2-6|-|TRBV6-1|-
TGTGCCAGCAGTGACGGGACCTCTGGGGCCAACGTCCTGACTTTC
CASSDGTSGANVLTF
>TRBJ2-1|once|TRBV30|-
TGTGCCTGGAGTGTATGGGGCCGTTCAGGGAGCAATGAGCAGTTCTTC
CAWSVWGRSGSNEQFF
>TRBJ2-7|-|TRBV18|-
TGTGCCAGCTCACTGACAAGCTACGAGCAGTACTTC
CASSLTSYEQYF
>TRBJ1-4|once|TRBV5-1|-
TGCGCCAGCAGCTTGGAACATACGAATGAAAAACTGTTTTTT
CASSLEHTNEKLFF